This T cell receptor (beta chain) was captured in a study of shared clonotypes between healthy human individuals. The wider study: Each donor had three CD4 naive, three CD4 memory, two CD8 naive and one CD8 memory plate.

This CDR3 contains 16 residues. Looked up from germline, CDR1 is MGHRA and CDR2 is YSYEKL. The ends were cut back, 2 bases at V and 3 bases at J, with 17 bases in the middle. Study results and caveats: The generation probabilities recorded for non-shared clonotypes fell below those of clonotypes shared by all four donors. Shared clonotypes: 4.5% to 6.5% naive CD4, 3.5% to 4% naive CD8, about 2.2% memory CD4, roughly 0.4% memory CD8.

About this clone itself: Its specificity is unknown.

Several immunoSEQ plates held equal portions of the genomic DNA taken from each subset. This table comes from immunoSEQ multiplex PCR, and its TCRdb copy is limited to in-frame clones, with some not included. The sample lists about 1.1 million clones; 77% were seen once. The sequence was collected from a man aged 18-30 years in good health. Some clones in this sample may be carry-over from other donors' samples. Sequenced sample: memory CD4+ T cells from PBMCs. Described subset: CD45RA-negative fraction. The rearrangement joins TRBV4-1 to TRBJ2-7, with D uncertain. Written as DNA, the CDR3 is TGCGCCAGCAGCCAACAAGATTTAGGACGACGCTACGAGCAGTACTTC. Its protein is CASSQQDLGRRYEQYF.